Below, 25 T cell receptor beta chains from the same sample are listed, as sequenced in a study of CD8 T cells in Susac syndrome. When the RNA was reverse transcribed, random hexamers were used with an input of roughly 0.45 to 1 ug. TCRdb itself ran the immunoSEQ multiplex PCR reads through MiXCR, one entry per CDR3 protein. The sample contains a few hundred thousand distinct CDR3 sequences, over 90% of which appear only once. The specimen was CD4+ T cells from PBMCs. The receptors were sampled from a human donor with Susac syndrome.

The J gene is TRBJ1-2, the V gene TRBV28; D not certain. The V and J ends lost 4 bases and 6 bases respectively, with 12 bases between them. Germline loops: CDR1 MDHEN, CDR2 SYDVKM. There are 13 residues in the CDR3. The CDR3 coding sequence is TGTGCCAGCAGTTCCGAATTTATGAATGGCTACACCTTC. Protein product: CASSSEFMNGYTF.

This clonotype appeared once. The rearrangement links TRBV28 to TRBJ1-2; D is unclear. Trimming removed 7 bases at V and 5 bases at J, with 11 bases between. Germline V gene data show CDR1 as MDHEN and CDR2 as SYDVKM. The CDR3 runs 12 residues. Here the CDR3 DNA reads TGTGCCAGCACCAACGCCAGATATGGCTACACCTTC. As protein: CASTNARYGYTF.

The chain combines TRBV6-5 with TRBJ2-3; 9 nucleotides align to TRBD2. This CDR3 spans 16 amino acids. Germline lookup yields CDR1 MNHEY and CDR2 SVGAGI. V lost 3 bases, J lost 2 bases, and 6 bases stayed unmatched. Written as DNA, the CDR3 is TGTGCCAGCAGTTATTCCGCGGGGGGGTTCACAGATACGCAGTATTTT. It codes for CASSYSAGGFTDTQYF.

The gene calls are TRBV7-8 and TRBJ1-1, with no clear D. V lost 1 base to trimming and J lost 3 bases, with 18 bases between them. The germline V gene encodes CDR1 SGHVS and CDR2 FQNEAQ. There are 17 residues in the CDR3. The CDR3 protein is CASSLVNYPGKDTEAFF. In nucleotides, the CDR3 is TGTGCCAGCAGCTTAGTTAACTATCCCGGAAAAGACACTGAAGCTTTCTTT.

The rearrangement uses TRBV6-2 or TRBV6-3 and TRBJ1-5; 8 nucleotides match TRBD1. This CDR3 comprises 13 residues. V dropped 5 bases and J dropped 4; count of bases not matched to a gene: 1. The V gene's germline CDR1 is MNHEY and CDR2 SVGEGT. CDR3 DNA: TGTGCCAGCAGTAGGGACAGGAATCAGCCCCAGCATTTT. Its translation: CASSRDRNQPQHF.

The V call is TRBV25-1, the J call TRBJ1-1; possible D gene TRBD1, 6 bases. CDR3 length: 15 amino acids. V was trimmed by 1 base and J by 4 bases, leaving 13 bases between them. The germline V gene encodes CDR1 MGHDK and CDR2 SYGVNS. Here the CDR3 reads CASSEFRGGSTEAFF. CDR3 DNA sequence: TGTGCCAGCAGTGAATTTAGGGGGGGGAGCACTGAAGCTTTCTTT.

The chain carries TRBV20-1 and TRBJ2-1; TRBD2 matches at 13 bases. With 0 bases clipped from V and 6 bases from J, the junction kept 5 bases outside the gene matches. CDR1 is DFQATT, CDR2 SNEGSKA, per germline (reference sequence). The CDR3 covers 16 residues. CDR3 sequence: CSARDRTSGGANEQFF. In nucleotides, the CDR3 is TGCAGTGCTAGAGATCGAACTAGCGGGGGGGCCAATGAGCAGTTCTTC.

This chain joins TRBV24-1 and TRBJ2-1, with 8 nucleotides matching TRBD2. The length of the CDR3 is 18 residues. Germline CDR1 KGHDR, CDR2 SFDVKD. Trimming took 3 bases from V and 7 from J; bases not matched to a gene: 16. CDR3 protein: CATSDTLTSGPKRNEQFF. The CDR3 nucleotides are TGTGCCACCAGTGATACCCTTACTAGCGGCCCTAAAAGGAATGAGCAGTTCTTC.

The chain uses TRBV7-9 and TRBJ1-6; D may be TRBD1 (5 bases). Germline CDR1 and CDR2: SEHNR and FQNEAQ (reference sequence). V dropped 3 bases and J dropped 6 bases, with 9 bases sitting between them. The CDR3 has 14 amino acids. In DNA, the CDR3 is TGTGCCAGCAGCTTGGGACCGAGTAATTCACCCCTCCACTTT. This encodes CASSLGPSNSPLHF.

This chain connects TRBV9 to TRBJ2-3, with D possibly matching TRBD2 (5 bases). The CDR3 has 14 residues. The germline V gene encodes CDR1 SGDLS and CDR2 YYNGEE. Trimming removed 4 bases at V and 6 bases at J, with 15 bases between. CDR3 residues: CASSPGGQADTQYF. Here the CDR3 DNA reads TGTGCCAGCAGCCCCGGAGGTCAGGCCGATACGCAGTATTTT. Full variable domain (missing parts from reference TRBV9 and TRBJ2-3): DSGVTQTPKHLITATGQRVTLRCSPRSGDLSVYWYQQSLDQGLQFLIQYYNGEERAKGNILERFSAQQFPDLHSELNLSSLELGDSALYFCASSPGGQADTQYFGPGTRLTVL.

The V gene is TRBV20-1, the J gene TRBJ2-2; the D is unclear. This CDR3 spans 15 amino acids. The ends were cut back, 0 bases at V and 5 bases at J, with 13 bases in the middle. Germline CDR1 reads DFQATT; CDR2 reads SNEGSKA (reference sequence). The chain's CDR3 is CSARDFGRITGELFF. The CDR3 DNA follows: TGCAGTGCTAGAGATTTCGGCAGAATAACCGGGGAGCTGTTTTTT.

The CDR3 sequence: CASSSIAELSTDTQYF. Written as DNA, the CDR3 is TGTGCCAGCAGTTCAATAGCGGAGCTTAGCACAGATACGCAGTATTTT. The J gene is TRBJ2-3, the V gene TRBV27; tentatively, D is TRBD2 (6 bases). Germline V gene sequence: CDR1 MNHEY, CDR2 SMNVEV (reference sequence). The V end was cut by 4 bases, the J end by 0 bases, with 14 bases between. The CDR3 has 16 residues.

The chain recombines TRBV7-2 with TRBJ2-5, with TRBD2 identical over 9 bases. The V gene's germline CDR1 is SGHTA and CDR2 FQGNSA. The CDR3 is made up of 14 amino acids. Trimming removed 4 bases from V and 3 bases from J; junction bases left unmatched: 3. The CDR3 DNA is TGTGCCAGCAGCTCATCTAGCGGGGAAGAGACCCAGTACTTC. Translated: CASSSSSGEETQYF.

The chain uses TRBV30 and TRBJ1-2, with D possibly being TRBD1 (5 bases). From germline, CDR1 is GTSNPN and CDR2 SVGIG (reference sequence). The CDR3 covers 14 residues. The V and J ends lost 2 bases and 1 base respectively, with 11 bases between them. CDR3 in amino acids: CAWSITGINYGYTF. In nucleotides, the CDR3 is TGTGCCTGGAGTATCACAGGAATTAACTATGGCTACACCTTC.

V gene TRBV15 combines with J gene TRBJ1-1, with D uncertain. The V gene's germline CDR1 is LNHNV and CDR2 YYDKDF (reference sequence). The germline V and J ends were trimmed by 7 bases and 3 bases, with 15 bases remaining between them. The CDR3 is 14 amino acids. CDR3 nucleotides: TGTGCCACCACCCTTGGCGCTGTTCACACTGAAGCTTTCTTT. This gives the protein CATTLGAVHTEAFF. The full variable domain, rest sourced from reference TRBV15 and TRBJ1-1, is DAMVIQNPRYQVTQFGKPVTLSCSQTLNHNVMYWYQQKSSQAPKLLFHYYDKDFNNEADTPDNFQSRRPNTSFCFLDIRSPGLGDTAMYLCATTLGAVHTEAFFGQGTRLTVV.

The rearrangement joins TRBV28 to TRBJ1-5, with D tentatively TRBD1 (5 bases). The germline V and J ends were trimmed by 2 bases and 0 bases, with 8 bases remaining between them. Germline CDR1 MDHEN, CDR2 SYDVKM. The CDR3 length is 15 residues. CDR3 nucleotide sequence: TGTGCCAGCAGTTTAACAGGCTATAGCAATCAGCCCCAGCATTTT. It is translated as CASSLTGYSNQPQHF.

CDR3 residues: CSAPHFTEAFF. The CDR3 DNA reads as TGCAGTGCCCCGCACTTCACTGAAGCTTTCTTT. V is TRBV20-1 and J is TRBJ1-1; D not resolved. The CDR3 loop spans 11 amino acids. V was clipped by 6 bases and J by 4 bases, with 9 bases between them. Germline V gene data show CDR1 as DFQATT and CDR2 as SNEGSKA (reference sequence).

The V call is TRBV6-2 or TRBV6-3, the J call TRBJ1-2, with a weak D call TRBD1 (5 bases). Trimming removed 4 bases from V and 8 bases from J, with 17 bases in between. Germline V gives CDR1 MNHEY, CDR2 SVGEGT. The length of the CDR3 is 14 residues. CDR3 protein: CASSSPQGMGGYTF. Here the CDR3 DNA reads TGTGCCAGCAGTTCGCCGCAGGGTATGGGAGGCTACACCTTC.

A single count supports this clonotype. The V gene is TRBV5-1, the J gene TRBJ1-5; perhaps TRBD1 as D (5 bases). Germline V lookup: CDR1 SGHRS, CDR2 YFSETQ. The ends were cut back, 0 bases at V and 4 bases at J, with 11 bases in the middle. The CDR3 length is 15 residues. In DNA form, the CDR3 reads TGCGCCAGCAGCTTGGACGGACAACCTAATCAGCCCCAGCATTTT. Translated, it gives CASSLDGQPNQPQHF.

CDR3 region: CSAGPRDSQETQYF. CDR3 sequence (DNA): TGCAGTGCTGGCCCCCGGGACTCCCAAGAGACCCAGTACTTC. The chain links TRBV20-1 to TRBJ2-5, with D perhaps TRBD2 (6 bases). The CDR3 spans 14 residues. V lost 5 bases to trimming and J lost 1 base, with 14 bases between them. Germline CDR1 is DFQATT and CDR2 is SNEGSKA (reference sequence).

This chain connects TRBV7-9 to TRBJ2-7, with 9 nucleotides matching TRBD1. V was clipped by 1 base and J by 6 bases; unmatched bases: 7. CDR1 and CDR2 (germline): SEHNR, FQNEAQ (reference sequence). This CDR3 contains 15 residues. CDR3 protein: CASSLVQGAVGEQYF. The DNA for the CDR3 is TGTGCCAGCAGCTTAGTACAGGGGGCGGTTGGCGAGCAGTACTTC. Complete variable domain (other parts from reference TRBV7-9 and TRBJ2-7): DTGVSQNPRHKITKRGQNVTFRCDPISEHNRLYWYRQTLGQGPEFLTYFQNEAQLEKSRLLSDRFSAERPKGSFSTLEIQRTEQGDSAMYLCASSLVQGAVGEQYFGPGTRLTVT.

The genes are TRBV7-9 and TRBJ2-1, with D perhaps given as TRBD1 or TRBD2 (5 bases each). CDR3 length equals 12 residues. Germline CDR1 reads SEHNR; CDR2 reads FQNEAQ (reference sequence). V lost 4 bases to trimming and J lost 5 bases, with 6 bases between them. In nucleotides, the CDR3 is TGTGCCAGCAGCTGGGGGAACAATGAGCAGTTCTTC. Translating it yields CASSWGNNEQFF.

As for this clonotype: A read error is likely, as this CDR3 ends without the conserved phenylalanine or tryptophan. The V gene is TRBV30, the J gene TRBJ1-3; the match to TRBD1 covers 8 bases. V lost 4 bases to trimming and J lost 2 bases; unmatched junction nucleotides: 1. Per the germline V gene, CDR1 is GTSNPN and CDR2 is SVGIG (reference sequence). The CDR3 is 13 residues long. The CDR3, as DNA: TGTGCCTGGAAGACAGGGGCTGGAAACACCATATATCTT. Protein sequence: CAWKTGAGNTIYL.

V and J are TRBV20-1 and TRBJ2-7; 10 nucleotides agree with TRBD1. Trimming at V came to 5 bases and at J to 5 bases, leaving 6 bases not matched to a gene. The CDR3 sequence is 13 residues long. Germline CDR1 is DFQATT and CDR2 is SNEGSKA (reference sequence). The CDR3: CSAVGQGIHEQYF. In DNA, the CDR3 is TGCAGTGCTGTGGGACAGGGGATCCACGAGCAGTACTTC.

J is TRBJ1-1 and V is TRBV6-5; tentative D call: TRBD1 (6 bases). Germline-derived CDR1 and CDR2 are MNHEY and SVGAGI. This CDR3 is built from 16 residues. Trimming stripped 1 base from V and 7 bases from J, with 19 bases between. The CDR3 sequence is CASSYYNGGPMFEAFF. The CDR3 DNA reads as TGTGCCAGCAGTTACTATAACGGGGGGCCGATGTTTGAAGCTTTCTTT.